This T cell receptor beta chain was sequenced for a study of T cells in Graves' hyperthyroidism and ophthalmopathy. Whole-study results and caveats: Ophthalmopathy cases were set apart from stable hyperthyroidism by a 13 V-J model.

There are 14 residues in the CDR3. V dropped 11 bases and J dropped 1 base, with 18 bases sitting between them. Germline CDR1 SGHTA, CDR2 FQGNSA. RNA transcripts served as the template for amplifying TCR beta CDR3 regions. TCR CDR3 regions were first amplified by RT-PCR with HTBI primers. One entry per CDR3 protein results from TCRdb running MiXCR on the multiplex PCR reads. The table has around 720,000 distinct CDR3 sequences, 35% seen once. On this clonotype: As yet, its antigen is unknown.

The V and J genes are TRBV7-2 and TRBJ2-7; tentatively, D is TRBD2 (5 bases). The receptor was isolated from a woman between 40 and 50 years old with Graves' hyperthyroidism. Material for sequencing was blood. The CDR3 spells CASLHGGQSYEQYF. The CDR3 DNA is TGTGCCTCGTTGCATGGAGGCCAATCCTACGAGCAGTACTTC.